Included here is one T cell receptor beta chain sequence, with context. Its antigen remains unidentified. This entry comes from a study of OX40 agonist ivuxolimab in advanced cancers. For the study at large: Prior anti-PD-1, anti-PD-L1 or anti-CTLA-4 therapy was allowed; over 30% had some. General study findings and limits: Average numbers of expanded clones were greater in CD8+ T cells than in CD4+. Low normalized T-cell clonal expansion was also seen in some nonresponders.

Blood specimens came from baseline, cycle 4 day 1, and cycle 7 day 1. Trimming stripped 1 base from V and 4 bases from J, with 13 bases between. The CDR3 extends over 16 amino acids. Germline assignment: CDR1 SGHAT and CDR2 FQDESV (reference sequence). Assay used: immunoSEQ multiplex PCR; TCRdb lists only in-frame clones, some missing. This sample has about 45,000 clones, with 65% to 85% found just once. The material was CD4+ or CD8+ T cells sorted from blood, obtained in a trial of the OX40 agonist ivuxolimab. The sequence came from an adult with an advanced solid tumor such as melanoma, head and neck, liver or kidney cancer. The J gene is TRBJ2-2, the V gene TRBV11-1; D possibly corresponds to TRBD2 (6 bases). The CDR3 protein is CASSLEMVGGTGELFF. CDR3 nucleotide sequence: TGTGCCAGCAGCTTAGAAATGGTGGGAGGCACCGGGGAGCTGTTTTTT.